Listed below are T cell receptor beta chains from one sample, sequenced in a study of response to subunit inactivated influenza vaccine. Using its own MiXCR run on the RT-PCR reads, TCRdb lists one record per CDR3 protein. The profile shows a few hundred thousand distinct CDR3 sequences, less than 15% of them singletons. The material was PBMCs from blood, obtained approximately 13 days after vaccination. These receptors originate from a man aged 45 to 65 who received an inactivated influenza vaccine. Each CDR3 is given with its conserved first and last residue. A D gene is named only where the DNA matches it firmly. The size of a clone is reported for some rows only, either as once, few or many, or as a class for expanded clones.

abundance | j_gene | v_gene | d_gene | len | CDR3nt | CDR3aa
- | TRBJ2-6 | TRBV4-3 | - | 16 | TGCGCCAGCAGCCAAGATTACTTGGGTGGGGCCAACGTCCTGACTTTC | CASSQDYLGGANVLTF
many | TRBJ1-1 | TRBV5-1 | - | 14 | TGCGCCAGCAGCTTGGGACAGCAGAACACTGAAGCTTTCTTT | CASSLGQQNTEAFF
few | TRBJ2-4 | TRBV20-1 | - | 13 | TGCAGTGCACTAGGGTGGTCCAAAAACATTCAGTACTTC | CSALGWSKNIQYF
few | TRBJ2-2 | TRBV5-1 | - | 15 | TGCGCCAGCAGCTTGGAAGTCGCGGGGATCGGGGAGCTGTTTTTT | CASSLEVAGIGELFF
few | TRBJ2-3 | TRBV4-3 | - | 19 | TGCGCCAGCAGCCAAGAACTGATCGCCGGGACCATCCTTATAGATACGCAGTATTTT | CASSQELIAGTILIDTQYF
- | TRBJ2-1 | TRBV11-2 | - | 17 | TGTGCCAGCAGCCTAGTGGCCGGGGCGGCCCCCTACAATGAGCAGTTCTTC | CASSLVAGAAPYNEQFF
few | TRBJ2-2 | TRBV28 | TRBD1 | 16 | TGTGCCAGCAGACTTTCCGGGACAGGGGCCACCGGGGAGCTGTTTTTT | CASRLSGTGATGELFF
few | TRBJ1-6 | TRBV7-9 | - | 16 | TGTGCCAGCAGCTTCTTCCCTGGGAAGAATAATTCACCCCTCCACTTT | CASSFFPGKNNSPLHF
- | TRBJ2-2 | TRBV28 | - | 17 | TGTGCCAGCAGTTTATCCACGGCAGGGCGGGACACCGGGGAGCTGTTTTTT | CASSLSTAGRDTGELFF
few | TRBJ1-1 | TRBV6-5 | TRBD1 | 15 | TGTGCCAGCAGTTCCCCGACAGGGGGCTACACTGAAGCTTTCTTT | CASSSPTGGYTEAFF
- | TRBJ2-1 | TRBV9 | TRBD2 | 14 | TGTGCCAGCAGCCCAAGCGGGACTAGGCATGAGCAGTTCTTC | CASSPSGTRHEQFF
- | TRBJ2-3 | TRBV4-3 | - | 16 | TGCGCCAGCAGCCAAGATTTTGTGAGCAGCACAGATACGCAGTATTTT | CASSQDFVSSTDTQYF
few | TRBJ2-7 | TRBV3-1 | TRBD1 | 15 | TGTGCCAGCAGCACATACTCGGACAGGGTCTACGAGCAGTACTTC | CASSTYSDRVYEQYF
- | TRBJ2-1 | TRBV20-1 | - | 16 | TGCAGTGCTAGAGAGTTTCGGGCTAGCTCCTACAATGAGCAGTTCTTC | CSAREFRASSYNEQFF
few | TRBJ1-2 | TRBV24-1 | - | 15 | TGTGCCACCAGTGATTCAGGCAGAGGGGTCTATGGCTACACCTTC | CATSDSGRGVYGYTF
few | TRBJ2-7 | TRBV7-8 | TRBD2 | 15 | TGTGCCAGCAGCCAACTAGCGAGATCAACCTACGAGCAGTACTTC | CASSQLARSTYEQYF
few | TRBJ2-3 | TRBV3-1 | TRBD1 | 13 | TGTGCCAGCAGCCAAGGAGGACAGGGCACGCAGTATTTT | CASSQGGQGTQYF
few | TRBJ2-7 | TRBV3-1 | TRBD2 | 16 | TGTGCCAGCAGCCAGGGACTAGCGGGAACCTCCTACGAGCAGTACTTC | CASSQGLAGTSYEQYF
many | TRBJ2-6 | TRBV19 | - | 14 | TGTGCCAGTAGTGCATTCTCTGGGGCCAACGTCCTGACTTTC | CASSAFSGANVLTF
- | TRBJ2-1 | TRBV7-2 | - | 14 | TGTGCCAGCAGCTCCGGAAGTGGGGCTGGTGAGCAGTTCTTC | CASSSGSGAGEQFF
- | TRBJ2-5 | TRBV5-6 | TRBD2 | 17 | TGTGCCAGCAGCCCCAAAGGTAGCGGGGGATTCCAAGAGACCCAGTACTTC | CASSPKGSGGFQETQYF
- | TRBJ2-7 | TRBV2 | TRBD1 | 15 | TGTGCCAGCACTGAGGGACAGGGGGGCTCCTACGAGCAGTACTTC | CASTEGQGGSYEQYF
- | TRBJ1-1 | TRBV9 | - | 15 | TGTGCCAGCAGCCCAGAAGTGACAGGGAACACTGAAGCTTTCTTT | CASSPEVTGNTEAFF